This T cell receptor (beta chain) was found in a study of T cells in Graves' hyperthyroidism and ophthalmopathy. Researchers amplified the TCR beta CDR3 regions from RNA transcripts. A set of HTBI primers served as the primers for a first-round RT-PCR of the TCR CDR3. TCRdb reprocessed the multiplex PCR reads with MiXCR, giving one entry per CDR3 protein. This table has nearly 250,000 distinct CDR3 sequences, about 24% appearing once. This CDR3 is 16 amino acids long. J lost 2 bases, V lost 0 bases, and 6 bases had no gene match. CDR1 MNHEY and CDR2 SVGEGT come from the germline V gene. This chain connects TRBV6-2 or TRBV6-3 to TRBJ2-5; TRBD2 matches at 7 bases. This sequence was found in a woman in her 40s with Graves' ophthalmopathy. The sample was blood. The DNA for the CDR3 is TGTGCCAGCAGTTACTCTAATACGGGGGGACAAGAGACCCAGTACTTC. Translated: CASSYSNTGGQETQYF.